This T cell receptor beta chain was sequenced during a study of blood T cell repertoires in COVID-19. About the research overall: T cells, B-cell-depleted T cells, or PBMCs provided the cDNA or gDNA that served as material.

From germline, CDR1 is SGHKS and CDR2 YYEKEE (reference sequence). V lost 4 bases and J lost 5, with 10 bases in between. The CDR3 is 13 amino acids. As originally analysed: It was from reference gene primer amplification that nucleated cell counts were estimated. Sequencing used immunoSEQ multiplex PCR; TCRdb keeps in-frame clones, though not all of them. That table is the source of V, J and clone size, and D and trimming were worked out from the DNA. This table has hundreds of thousands of clones, approximately 90% appearing once. V is TRBV5-5 and J is TRBJ2-1; D gene uncertain. This TCR was sampled from a woman aged 45-59 years who had recovered from COVID-19. The specimen was peripheral blood. The CDR3 DNA reads TGTGCCAGCAGCCTGGGTAACAACAATGAGCAGTTCTTC. Translating it yields CASSLGNNNEQFF.